The present entry profiles one T cell receptor beta chain with its context. Its specific antigen is unknown. Base-call qualities are not available, and no considerably larger clone is one nucleotide away. The library was made by 5' RACE. The sequencer listed for this sample is Illumina HiSeq 2500. A second PCR of 7 to 11 cycles was performed with a sample-barcoded 5' primer and a J-beta primer mix. A unique molecular identifier was introduced onto each TCR beta cDNA molecule by a template-switch 5' adaptor carrying 12 random nucleotides. Each sample yielded at least 2.5 million CDR3-containing paired-end reads. All of the RNA was converted into first-strand cDNA using the Mint cDNA synthesis kit, with a TRBC-specific oligonucleotide serving as the primer. All cDNA was treated with uracil-DNA glycosylase and then went through a first 18-cycle PCR with the universal primers M1SS and BC2_uni_R. The published analysis was carried out like this. For normalization, 1 million high-quality reads, each with a distinct molecular identifier, were randomly selected from each sample. Instead of being binned into consensus sequences, reads with shared molecular identifiers were discarded. MiTCR, with a Q25 quality threshold and the strictest error-elimination algorithm, was used for CDR3 identification, clonotype clustering and error correction. A nonparametric unseen species model with Euler transformation was used to estimate lower-bound total TCR beta diversity. TCRdb reworked the public reads: Q25 trimming with fastp, MiXCR clone assembly, productive beta chains retained. For every CDR3 protein sequence, its rows merge into one entry that carries the most common genes and DNA. These V and J calls derive from TCRdb rather than the authors' analysis. The sample data list 1.5 million to 2 million distinct CDR3 sequences, and approximately 32% of these were observed just once. About 10% of the sample belongs to the ten largest clones.

The germline V gene (reference sequence) gives CDR1 as MNHNY and CDR2 as SVGAGI. From the cysteine up to the phenylalanine, the CDR3 has a length of 17 residues. The read is trimmed to its CDR3 DNA, 51 bases read in frame from base 1. Trimming leaves V shorter by 5 bases and J shorter by 2 bases, with the junction holding 13 bases beyond the gene matches. The sample belongs to a study of blood T cells in healthy people across ages (dated by TCRdb to 2014 to 2015). Background for the entire study: Template switching captured roughly one uniquely barcoded TCR beta cDNA molecule per two T cells in model experiments. Four age groups were formed from the donors: young (average roughly 15 years), middle-aged (around 39), aged (more than 55) and long-lived (approximately 80). Two additional independent replicas of 1 million unique cDNA reads from the same blood draw were analyzed for two donors (one aged 18 to 30 and one aged 80 or older). To avoid experimental bias, donors of different ages were randomly spread across the sequencing lanes. Using deep sequencing normalized with unique cDNA molecular identifiers, the study measured how TCR beta repertoire diversity changes with age. Study-wide conclusions, independent of this receptor: Observed TCR beta diversity per million T cells fell roughly linearly with age, and a significant reduction was already apparent by age approximately 40. Because the CMV infection status of the donors was unknown, age-related changes in expanded clonotypes may potentially have been confounded. Bulk unsorted PBMC profiling prevented conclusive comparison of naive and antigen-experienced compartments. Estimates of total diversity based on one million sequenced T cells were regarded as lower bounds and as underestimates. The long-lived group showed more naive CD4+ T cells, fewer expanded clones and increased TCR diversity than the aged group, suggesting age selection. There was a strong correlation between observed TCR beta diversity and the percentage of naive T cells measured by flow cytometry.

The donors were some 39 Caucasian individuals from Russia, aged about 6 to 95 years, who were systemically healthy. Each donor gave about 9.8 milliliters of peripheral blood, drawn into EDTA-treated Vacutainer tubes. Ficoll-Paque density-gradient centrifugation was used to isolate PBMCs, with at least 6.5 million obtained per sample. Total RNA was extracted from PBMCs with Trizol reagent, with at least 6 micrograms obtained per sample. For every donor, an aliquot of PBMCs went through flow cytometry to measure the percentages of naive CD45RAhigh/CD27high T cells. The sequence is built from TRBV6-6 and TRBJ2-3, with 7 central nucleotides matching TRBD1. This clonotype was obtained from a woman aged 30 to 39 in good health. The sequencing sample was made of blood. The DNA sequence is as follows: TGTGCCAGCAGTACCCTCCCACAGGGGATATCCACAGATACGCAGTATTTT. This gives the protein CASSTLPQGISTDTQYF.